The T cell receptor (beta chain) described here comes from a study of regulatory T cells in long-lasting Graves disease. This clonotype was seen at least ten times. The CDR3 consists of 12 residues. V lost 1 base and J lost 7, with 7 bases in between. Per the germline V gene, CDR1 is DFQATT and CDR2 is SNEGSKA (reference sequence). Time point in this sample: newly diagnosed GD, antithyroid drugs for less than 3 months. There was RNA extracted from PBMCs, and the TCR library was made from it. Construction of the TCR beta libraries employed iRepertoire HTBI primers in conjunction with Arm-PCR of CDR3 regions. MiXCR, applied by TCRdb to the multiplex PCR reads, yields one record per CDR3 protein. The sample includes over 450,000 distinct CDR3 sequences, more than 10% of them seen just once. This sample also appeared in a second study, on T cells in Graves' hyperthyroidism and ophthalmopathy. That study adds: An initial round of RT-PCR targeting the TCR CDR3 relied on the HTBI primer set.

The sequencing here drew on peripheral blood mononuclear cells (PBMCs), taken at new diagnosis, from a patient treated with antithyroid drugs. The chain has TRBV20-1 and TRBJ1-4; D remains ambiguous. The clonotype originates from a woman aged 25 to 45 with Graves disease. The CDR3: CSARGGGEKLFF. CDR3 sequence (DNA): TGCAGTGCTAGAGGTGGAGGTGAAAAACTGTTTTTT.